The T cell receptor beta chain described here comes from a study of HIV-infected patients and healthy controls. The ends were cut back, 1 base at V and 1 base at J, with 7 bases in the middle. The V gene's germline CDR1 is SEHNR and CDR2 FQNEAQ (reference sequence). The CDR3 spans 14 residues. No cell fractionation was done, so the repertoire covers all unsorted peripheral blood T cells. This clonotype was seen at least ten times. About 480 ng RNA was reverse transcribed with alpha and beta constant-region primers. Separate chain-specific third strand synthesis with multiplexing indices produced the alpha and beta libraries. A single record per CDR3 protein comes from TCRdb applying MiXCR to the 5' RACE reads. The sample includes about 12,000 distinct CDR3 sequences, 9.5% to 13% of them seen just once.

The J gene is TRBJ1-1, the V gene TRBV7-9; D uncertain. Sequencing was done on a sample of blood. The TCR comes from an adult in good health. The CDR3 sequence: CASSLEGGNTEAFF. CDR3 in DNA: TGTGCCAGCAGCTTAGAAGGCGGGAACACTGAAGCTTTCTTT.